This T cell receptor beta chain emerged from a study of human T cells and chemical hapten exposure. Time point given: patch test 1, 2 weeks after DPC sensitization. Treatment of the sample: therapeutic diphenylcyclopropenone sensitization with weekly scalp DPC. Samples of blood were obtained prior to the application of each patch test. Each donor was an alopecia patient between 18 and 70 years of age who qualified for DPC. V was cut by 5 bases and J by 5 bases, with 10 bases left in between. This CDR3 has 13 amino acids. Germline CDR1 KGHSH, CDR2 LQKENI. Notes on the study in general: Expanded TCRs formed significantly more large CDR3 similarity clusters than controls.

Library preparation tagged each individual cDNA molecule with a unique molecular identifier. TCRdb re-derived calls from the RACE reads in MiXCR, one entry per CDR3 protein. Of more than 65,000 distinct CDR3 sequences listed, 6% to 9% were seen once; the top ten hold roughly 1.5%. This clonotype was recorded a few times. Its target is not known. This sequence joins TRBV18 and TRBJ2-4; weak D call: TRBD2 (5 bases). Specimen: whole blood, collected in connection with sensitization to the hapten diphenylcyclopropenone (DPC). This TCR derives from a woman aged 25 to 45 with alopecia areata. Some clones in this sample may be carry-over from other donors' samples. The CDR3 DNA reads TGTGCCAGCTCAGTCAGCGGCCAAAACATTCAGTACTTC. This codes for CASSVSGQNIQYF.